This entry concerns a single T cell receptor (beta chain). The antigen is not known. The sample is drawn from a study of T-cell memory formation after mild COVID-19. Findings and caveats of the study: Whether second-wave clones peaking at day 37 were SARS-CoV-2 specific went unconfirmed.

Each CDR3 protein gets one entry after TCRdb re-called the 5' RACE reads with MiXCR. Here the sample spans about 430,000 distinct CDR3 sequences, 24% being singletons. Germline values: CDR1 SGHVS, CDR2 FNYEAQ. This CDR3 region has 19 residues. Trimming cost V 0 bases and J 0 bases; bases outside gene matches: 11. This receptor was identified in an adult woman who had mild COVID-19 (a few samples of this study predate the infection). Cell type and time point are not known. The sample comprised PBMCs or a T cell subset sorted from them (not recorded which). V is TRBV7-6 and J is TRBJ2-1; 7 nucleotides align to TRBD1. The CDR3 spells CASSLAPPRQGSSYNEQFF. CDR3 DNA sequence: TGTGCCAGCAGCTTAGCCCCACCCCGACAGGGAAGCTCCTACAATGAGCAGTTCTTC.